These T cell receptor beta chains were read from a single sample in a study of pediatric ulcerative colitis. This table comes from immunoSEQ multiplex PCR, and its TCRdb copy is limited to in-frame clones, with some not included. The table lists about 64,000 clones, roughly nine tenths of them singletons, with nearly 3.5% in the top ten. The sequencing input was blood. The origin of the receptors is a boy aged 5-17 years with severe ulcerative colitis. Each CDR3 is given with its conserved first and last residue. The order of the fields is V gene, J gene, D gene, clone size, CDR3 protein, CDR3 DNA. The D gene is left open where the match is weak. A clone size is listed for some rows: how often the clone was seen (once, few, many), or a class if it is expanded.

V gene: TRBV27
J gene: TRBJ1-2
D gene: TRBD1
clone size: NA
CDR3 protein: CASRGQNYGYTF
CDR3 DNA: TGTGCCAGCAGGGGACAGAACTATGGCTACACCTTC

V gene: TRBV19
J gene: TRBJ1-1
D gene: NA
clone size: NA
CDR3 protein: CASSPSPNTEAFF
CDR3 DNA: TGTGCCAGTAGTCCAAGCCCGAACACTGAAGCTTTCTTT

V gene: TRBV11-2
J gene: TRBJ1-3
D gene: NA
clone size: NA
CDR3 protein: CASSLGQTSGNTIYF
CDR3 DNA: TGTGCCAGCAGCTTAGGACAGACCTCTGGAAACACCATATATTTT

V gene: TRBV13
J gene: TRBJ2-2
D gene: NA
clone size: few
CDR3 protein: CASSPKYTGELFF
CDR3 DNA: TGTGCCAGCAGCCCTAAATACACCGGGGAGCTGTTTTTT

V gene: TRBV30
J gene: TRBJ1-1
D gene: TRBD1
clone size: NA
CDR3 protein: CAWTWTGNTEAFF
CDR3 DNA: TGTGCCTGGACCTGGACAGGGAACACTGAAGCTTTCTTT

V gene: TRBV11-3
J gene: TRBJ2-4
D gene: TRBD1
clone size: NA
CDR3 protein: CASSLEDRVSKNIQYF
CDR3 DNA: TGTGCCAGCAGCTTAGAGGACAGGGTGAGCAAAAACATTCAGTACTTC

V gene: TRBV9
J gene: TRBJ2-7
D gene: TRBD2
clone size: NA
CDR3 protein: CASSVDSGVWEQYF
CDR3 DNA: TGTGCCAGCAGCGTAGATAGCGGGGTTTGGGAGCAGTACTTC

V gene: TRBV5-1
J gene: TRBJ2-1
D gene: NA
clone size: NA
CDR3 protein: CASSLGGGGSYNEQFF
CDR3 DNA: TGCGCCAGCAGCTTGGGGGGCGGAGGCTCCTACAATGAGCAGTTCTTC

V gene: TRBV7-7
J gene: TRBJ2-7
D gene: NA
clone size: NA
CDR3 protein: CASSPTEGASSYEQYF
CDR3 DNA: TGTGCTAGCAGCCCAACGGAAGGGGCCAGCTCCTACGAGCAGTACTTC

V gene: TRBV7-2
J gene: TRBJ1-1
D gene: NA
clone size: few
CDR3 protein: CASSSHRGEAFF
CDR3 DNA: TGTGCCAGCAGCTCCCACCGGGGTGAAGCTTTCTTT

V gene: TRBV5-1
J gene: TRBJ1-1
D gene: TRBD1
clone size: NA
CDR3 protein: CASSLGPLGQDTEAFF
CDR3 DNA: TGCGCCAGCAGCTTGGGGCCCTTGGGACAGGACACTGAAGCTTTCTTT

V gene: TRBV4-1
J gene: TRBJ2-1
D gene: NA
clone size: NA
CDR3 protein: CASSQASSTVSSYNEQFF
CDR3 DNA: TGCGCCAGCAGCCAAGCCTCCTCCACGGTGAGCTCCTACAATGAGCAGTTCTTC

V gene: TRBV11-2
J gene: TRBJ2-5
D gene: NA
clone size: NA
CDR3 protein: CASSLKIQGKETQYF
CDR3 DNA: TGTGCCAGCAGCTTAAAAATCCAGGGGAAAGAGACCCAGTACTTC

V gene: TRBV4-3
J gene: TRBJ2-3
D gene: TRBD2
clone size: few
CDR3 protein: CASSQSSGVTDTQYF
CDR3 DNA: TGCGCCAGCAGCCAGAGTAGCGGGGTGACAGATACGCAGTATTTT

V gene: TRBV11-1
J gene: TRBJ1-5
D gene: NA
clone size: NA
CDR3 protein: CASSRAVNQPQHF
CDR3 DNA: TGTGCCAGCAGCCGGGCCGTGAATCAGCCCCAGCATTTT

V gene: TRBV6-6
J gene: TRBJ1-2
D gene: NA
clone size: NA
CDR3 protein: CASSYSWAGSGYTF
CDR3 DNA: TGTGCCAGCAGTTACAGTTGGGCAGGATCCGGCTACACCTTC

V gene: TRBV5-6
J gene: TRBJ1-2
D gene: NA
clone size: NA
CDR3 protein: CASSLGPGEYGYTF
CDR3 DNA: TGTGCCAGCAGCTTGGGACCGGGGGAATATGGCTACACCTTC

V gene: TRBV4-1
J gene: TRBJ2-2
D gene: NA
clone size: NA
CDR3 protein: CASSLLLGTGELFF
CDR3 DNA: TGCGCCAGCAGCCTCCTATTGGGAACCGGGGAGCTGTTTTTT

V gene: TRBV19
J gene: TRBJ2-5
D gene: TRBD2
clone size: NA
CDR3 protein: CASSRGLAYQETQYF
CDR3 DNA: TGTGCCAGTAGTAGGGGACTAGCGTACCAAGAGACCCAGTACTTC

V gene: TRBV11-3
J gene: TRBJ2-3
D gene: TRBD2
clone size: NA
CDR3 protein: CASSLGSGGTQYF
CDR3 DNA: TGTGCCAGCAGCTTAGGAAGCGGGGGTACGCAGTATTTT

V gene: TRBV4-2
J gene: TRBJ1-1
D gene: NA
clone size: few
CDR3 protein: CASSQDGQNTEAFF
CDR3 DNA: TGTGCCAGCAGCCAAGATGGCCAGAACACTGAAGCTTTCTTT

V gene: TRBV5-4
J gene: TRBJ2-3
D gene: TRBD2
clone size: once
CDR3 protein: CASSPGLAPRTDTQYF
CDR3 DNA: TGTGCCAGCAGCCCGGGACTAGCCCCTCGCACAGATACGCAGTATTTT

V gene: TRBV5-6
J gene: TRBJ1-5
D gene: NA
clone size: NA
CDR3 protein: CASSLASGNQPQHF
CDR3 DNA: TGTGCCAGCAGCTTGGCGTCAGGCAATCAGCCCCAGCATTTT

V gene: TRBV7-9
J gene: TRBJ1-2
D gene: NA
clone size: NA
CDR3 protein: CASSSPVTGRRYGYTF
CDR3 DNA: TGTGCCAGCAGCTCCCCCGTCACAGGGCGTCGGTATGGCTACACCTTC

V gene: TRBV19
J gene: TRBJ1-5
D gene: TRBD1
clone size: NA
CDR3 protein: CASSSLDREYNQPQHF
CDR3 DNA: TGTGCCAGTAGTTCTCTGGACAGGGAATACAATCAGCCCCAGCATTTT

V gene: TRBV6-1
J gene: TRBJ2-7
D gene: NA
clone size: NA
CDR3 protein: CASSERGGHDEQYF
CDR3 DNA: TGTGCCAGCAGCGAAAGGGGGGGGCACGACGAGCAGTACTTC

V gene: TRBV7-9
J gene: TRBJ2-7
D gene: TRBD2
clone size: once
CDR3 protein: CASSGLANEQYF
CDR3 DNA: TGTGCCAGCAGTGGACTAGCGAACGAGCAGTACTTC

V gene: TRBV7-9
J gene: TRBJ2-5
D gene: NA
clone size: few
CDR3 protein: CASSLQGWETQYF
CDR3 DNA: TGTGCCAGCAGCCTTCAGGGATGGGAGACCCAGTACTTC

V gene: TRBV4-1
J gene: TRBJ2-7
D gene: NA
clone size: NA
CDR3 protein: CASSQVNLVQTSEQYF
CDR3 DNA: TGCGCCAGCAGCCAAGTAAATCTAGTTCAAACCTCCGAGCAGTACTTC

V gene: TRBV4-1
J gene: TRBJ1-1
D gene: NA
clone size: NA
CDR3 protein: CASSHMDPNTEAFF
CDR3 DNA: TGCGCCAGCAGCCACATGGACCCGAACACTGAAGCTTTCTTT

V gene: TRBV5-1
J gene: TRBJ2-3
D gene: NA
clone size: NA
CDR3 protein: CASSRRDSTDTQYF
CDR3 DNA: TGCGCCAGCAGCCGGAGAGACAGCACAGATACGCAGTATTTT

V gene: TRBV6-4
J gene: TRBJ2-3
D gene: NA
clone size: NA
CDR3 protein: CASSDSAGSTDTQYF
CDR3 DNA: TGTGCCAGCAGTGACTCGGCGGGCAGCACAGATACGCAGTATTTT

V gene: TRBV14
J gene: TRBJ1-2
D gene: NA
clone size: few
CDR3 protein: CASSPLAGNYGYTF
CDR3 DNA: TGTGCCAGCAGCCCCCTGGCAGGGAACTATGGCTACACCTTC

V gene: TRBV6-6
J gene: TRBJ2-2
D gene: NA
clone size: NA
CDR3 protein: CASSYRETTNTGELFF
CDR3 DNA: TGTGCCAGCAGTTACCGCGAGACGACGAACACCGGGGAGCTGTTTTTT

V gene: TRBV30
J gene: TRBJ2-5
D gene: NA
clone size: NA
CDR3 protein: CACSTGETQYF
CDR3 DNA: TGTGCCTGTAGCACGGGGGAGACCCAGTACTTC

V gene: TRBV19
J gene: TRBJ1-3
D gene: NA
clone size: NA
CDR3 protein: CASSIAPVGGNTIYF
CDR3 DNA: TGTGCCAGTAGTATAGCTCCAGTGGGAGGAAACACCATATATTTT

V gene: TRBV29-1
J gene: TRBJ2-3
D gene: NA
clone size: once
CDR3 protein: CSVEGLDTQYF
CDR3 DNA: TGCAGCGTTGAAGGACTAGATACGCAGTATTTT

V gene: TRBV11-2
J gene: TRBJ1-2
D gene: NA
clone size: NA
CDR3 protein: CASSLGGAYGYTF
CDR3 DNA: TGTGCCAGCAGCTTAGGGGGCGCCTATGGCTACACCTTC

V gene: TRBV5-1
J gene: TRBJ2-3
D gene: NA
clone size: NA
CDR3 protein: CASSPGLSSTDTQYF
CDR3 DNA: TGCGCCAGCAGCCCCGGACTCTCGAGCACAGATACGCAGTATTTT

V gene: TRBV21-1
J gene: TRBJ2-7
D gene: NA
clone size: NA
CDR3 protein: CASSNFTLWTSYQYEQYF
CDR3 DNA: TGTGCCAGCAGCAACTTTACGTTGTGGACATCGTATCAATACGAGCAGTACTTC

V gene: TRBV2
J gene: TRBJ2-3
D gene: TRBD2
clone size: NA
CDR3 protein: CASSQAGGIFGGPVTQYF
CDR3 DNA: TGTGCCAGCAGCCAAGCGGGAGGGATTTTCGGGGGACCGGTTACGCAGTATTTT

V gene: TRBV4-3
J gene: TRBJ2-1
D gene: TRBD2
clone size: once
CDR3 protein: CASSQGGTSGFNDEQFF
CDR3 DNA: TGCGCCAGCAGCCAGGGCGGGACTAGCGGGTTTAACGATGAGCAGTTCTTC

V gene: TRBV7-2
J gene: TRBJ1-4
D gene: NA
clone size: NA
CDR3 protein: CASSLIPGVPGEKLFF
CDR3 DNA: TGTGCCAGCAGCTTAATTCCAGGGGTACCGGGTGAAAAACTGTTTTTT

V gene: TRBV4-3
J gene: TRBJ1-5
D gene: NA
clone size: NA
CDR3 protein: CASSQDWGGDQPQHF
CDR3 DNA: TGCGCCAGCAGCCAAGATTGGGGAGGAGATCAGCCCCAGCATTTT

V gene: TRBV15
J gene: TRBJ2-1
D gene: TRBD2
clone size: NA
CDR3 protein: CATSRGSPSGSGSNEQFF
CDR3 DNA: TGTGCCACCAGCAGAGGGTCCCCAAGCGGGAGTGGTTCCAATGAGCAGTTCTTC

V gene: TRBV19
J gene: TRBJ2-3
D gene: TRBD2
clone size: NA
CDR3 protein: CASRDPSGSLWGTDTQYF
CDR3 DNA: TGTGCCAGTAGAGATCCTAGCGGGAGTCTGTGGGGCACAGATACGCAGTATTTT

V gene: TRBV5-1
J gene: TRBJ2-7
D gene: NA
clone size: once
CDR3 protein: CASSLEDTFSYEQYF
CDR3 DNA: TGCGCCAGCAGCTTGGAGGACACCTTCTCCTACGAGCAGTACTTC

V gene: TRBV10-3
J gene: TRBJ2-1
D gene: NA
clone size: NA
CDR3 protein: CAISESTVPNEQFF
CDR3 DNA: TGTGCCATCAGTGAGTCGACTGTCCCCAATGAGCAGTTCTTC

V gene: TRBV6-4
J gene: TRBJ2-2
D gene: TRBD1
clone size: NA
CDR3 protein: CASSDSIGTGSLRFPGELFF
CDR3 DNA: TGTGCCAGCAGTGACTCGATTGGGACAGGGTCGTTACGGTTCCCCGGGGAGCTGTTTTTT

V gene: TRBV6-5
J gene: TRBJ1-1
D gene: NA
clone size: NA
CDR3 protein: CASTNQVNTEAFF
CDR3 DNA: TGTGCCAGCACCAACCAGGTAAACACTGAAGCTTTCTTT

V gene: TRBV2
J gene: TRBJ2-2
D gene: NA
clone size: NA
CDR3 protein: CASMRNTGELFF
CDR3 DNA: TGTGCCAGCATGCGAAACACCGGGGAGCTGTTTTTT

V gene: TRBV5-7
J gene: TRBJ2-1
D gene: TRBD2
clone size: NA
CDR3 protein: CASSLVGSGRAGGVDEQFF
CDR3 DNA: TGTGCCAGCAGCTTGGTGGGTAGCGGGAGGGCCGGTGGTGTCGATGAGCAGTTCTTC

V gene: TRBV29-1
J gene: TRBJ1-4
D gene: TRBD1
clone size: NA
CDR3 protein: CSVRSTGTLNEKLFF
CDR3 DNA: TGCAGCGTTCGGTCGACAGGGACCCTTAATGAAAAACTGTTTTTT

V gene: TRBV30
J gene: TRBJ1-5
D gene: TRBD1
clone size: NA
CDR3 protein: CAWDTGTGVQPQHF
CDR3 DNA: TGTGCCTGGGACACCGGGACAGGGGTCCAGCCCCAGCATTTT

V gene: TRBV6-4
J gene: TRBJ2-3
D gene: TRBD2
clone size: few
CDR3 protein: CASSDGTSADTQYF
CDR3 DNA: TGTGCCAGCAGTGACGGGACTAGCGCAGATACGCAGTATTTT

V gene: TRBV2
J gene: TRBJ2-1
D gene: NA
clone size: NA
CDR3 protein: CASEGGLGLEGAEQFF
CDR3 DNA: TGTGCCAGCGAGGGAGGATTGGGGCTCGAAGGGGCTGAGCAGTTCTTC

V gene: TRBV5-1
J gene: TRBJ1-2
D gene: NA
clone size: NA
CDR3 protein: CASSYLEGGNYGYTF
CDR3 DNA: TGCGCCAGCAGCTACCTTGAGGGGGGAAACTATGGCTACACCTTC